Following are 8 T cell receptor beta chains from one sample sequenced in a study of early T cells in non-severe SARS-CoV-2 infection. One entry per CDR3 protein results from TCRdb running MiXCR on the 5' RACE reads. The repertoire holds about 52,000 distinct CDR3 sequences, with approximately 8.4% as singletons. The source material was whole blood. Receptors originate from an adult who was a healthcare worker with PCR-confirmed SARS-CoV-2 infection or an uninfected control (not recorded which).

V and J are TRBV5-5 and TRBJ2-3, with a possible D match to TRBD2 (5 bases). Per germline, CDR1 SGHKS and CDR2 YYEKEE (reference sequence). V lost 2 bases and J lost 1, with 11 bases in between. This CDR3 is built from 15 residues. The CDR3 bases are TGTGCCAGCAGCTTCTTACTAGAAGGCACAGATACGCAGTATTTT. Translation: CASSFLLEGTDTQYF.

The rearrangement links TRBV6-1 to TRBJ1-1; D gene ambiguous. Germline CDR1 reads MNHNS; CDR2 reads SASEGT. The CDR3 runs to 13 residues. Trimming removed 3 bases at V and 1 base at J, with 6 bases between. CDR3 sequence (DNA): TGTGCCAGCAGTGAGACGGGGAACACTGAAGCTTTCTTT. Amino acids: CASSETGNTEAFF.

The chain couples TRBV19 to TRBJ1-4, with D perhaps matching TRBD1 (6 bases). This CDR3 region has 15 residues. Germline loops: CDR1 LNHDA, CDR2 SQIVND (reference sequence). V was pared by 9 bases and J by 6 bases, with 20 bases between. This chain's CDR3 is CASTRSGGSDEKLFF. CDR3 bases: TGTGCCAGCACGAGGTCGGGGGGCTCCGATGAAAAACTGTTTTTT.

This clonotype was counted ten times or more. The chain couples TRBV20-1 to TRBJ1-2; tentative D call: TRBD1 (5 bases). Trimming stripped 3 bases from V and 0 bases from J, with 14 bases between. CDR1 DFQATT and CDR2 SNEGSKA come from the germline V gene (reference sequence). This CDR3 region has 15 residues. As DNA, the CDR3 is TGCAGTGCTAGTGGGGGTTTCGGCTCTAACTATGGCTACACCTTC. Protein sequence: CSASGGFGSNYGYTF.

The V and J genes are TRBV6-2 or TRBV6-3 and TRBJ2-3; 11 bases are a match to TRBD2. From germline, CDR1 is MNHEY and CDR2 SVGEGT. The CDR3 extends over 17 amino acids. V trimming: 6 bases; J trimming: 5 bases; junction bases outside the gene matches: 13. The CDR3 is CASRPHHSGGAGDTQYF. DNA of the CDR3: TGTGCCAGCAGACCCCACCATAGCGGGGGGGCAGGAGATACGCAGTATTTT.

In this sample, this clonotype turned up a few times. The chain recombines TRBV6-4 with TRBJ1-6; 7 bases fit TRBD1. CDR3 length: 14 amino acids. Germline loops: CDR1 MRHNA, CDR2 SNTAGT. After removal of 3 bases from V and 8 bases from J, the junction contained 4 bases not matched to a gene. The CDR3: CASSETGSDSPLHF. As DNA, the CDR3 is TGTGCCAGCAGTGAGACAGGGAGTGATTCACCCCTCCACTTT.

In this sample, this clonotype turned up many times. The chain uses TRBV29-1 and TRBJ2-5; 11 bases are shared with TRBD2. The CDR3 loop spans 14 amino acids. The germline gives CDR1 SQVTM, CDR2 ANQGSEA. J was trimmed by 4 bases and V by 5 bases; bases with no gene match: 6. CDR3 sequence reads: CSVIDSGGGETQYF. CDR3 DNA sequence: TGCAGCGTTATCGATAGCGGGGGGGGAGAGACCCAGTACTTC.

The table lists this clonotype with many counts. This chain connects TRBV7-2 to TRBJ2-1; 10 nucleotides match TRBD2. Germline CDR1 reads SGHTA; CDR2 reads FQGNSA. Unmatched junction bases numbered 8, after V lost 0 bases and J lost 0 bases. The CDR3 extends over 19 amino acids. The CDR3 reads CASSLARTSGTPSYNEQFF. The CDR3 coding sequence is TGTGCCAGCAGCTTAGCGAGAACTAGCGGGACCCCCTCCTACAATGAGCAGTTCTTC.